These 25 T cell receptor beta chains originate from one sample sequenced in a study of immune evolution from preneoplasia to lung adenocarcinoma. The data were produced by immunoSEQ multiplex PCR, yet TCRdb's version contains in-frame clones alone and is incomplete. This sample has roughly 10,000 clones, with 88% found just once. Sequencing input: FFPE invasive lung adenocarcinoma tissue. These receptors were taken from a person aged 70 to 79 with invasive lung adenocarcinoma. Some clones in this sample may be carry-over from other donors' samples.

This chain uses TRBV7-9 with TRBJ1-2; D not resolved. Between the trimmed V and J ends, which lost 2 bases and 5 bases, there was a span of 9 bases. This CDR3 contains 13 residues. Germline lookup yields CDR1 SEHNR and CDR2 FQNEAQ (reference sequence). The CDR3 nucleotides read TGTGCCAGCAGCTTACGGGCAGATTATGGCTACACCTTC. It yields the protein CASSLRADYGYTF.

This chain joins TRBV29-1 and TRBJ1-2; D uncertain. V shed 6 bases and J shed 0 bases, with 8 bases lying between them. The CDR3 totals 12 residues. Germline CDR1 and CDR2: SQVTM and ANQGSEA. CDR3 region: CSVAASNYGYTF. CDR3 in DNA: TGCAGCGTAGCCGCCTCTAACTATGGCTACACCTTC.

The J gene is TRBJ1-1, the V gene TRBV5-1; 7 bases map to TRBD1. Trimming took 1 base from V and 1 from J; bases not matched to a gene: 10. This CDR3 is 17 amino acids long. CDR1 is SGHRS and CDR2 is YFSETQ in the germline V gene. As DNA, the CDR3 is TGCGCCAGCAGCTTGCAGGGGGGCTGGATTGGGAACACTGAAGCTTTCTTT. It yields the protein CASSLQGGWIGNTEAFF.

The chain uses TRBV28 and TRBJ2-3; possibly TRBD2 for D (6 bases). The CDR3 has 15 residues. The V end was cut by 2 bases, the J end by 2 bases, with 11 bases between. Germline-derived CDR1 and CDR2 are MDHEN and SYDVKM. CDR3 in amino acids: CASSLPTRHTDTQYF. CDR3 sequence (DNA): TGTGCCAGCAGTTTACCGACTAGGCACACAGATACGCAGTATTTT.

This clone was detected only a few times. V and J are TRBV29-1 and TRBJ2-2; TRBD2 aligns across 16 bases. Trimming removed 6 bases from V and 0 bases from J; junction bases left unmatched: 1. In germline, CDR1 is SQVTM, CDR2 ANQGSEA. The CDR3 extends over 16 amino acids. For the CDR3, the DNA is TGCAGCGTAGGGACTAGCGGGGGGGCGAACACCGGGGAGCTGTTTTTT. This sequence encodes CSVGTSGGANTGELFF.

The V call is TRBV27, the J call TRBJ2-7; 7 positions match TRBD2. The CDR3 sequence is 20 residues long. Trimming took 5 bases from V and 4 from J; bases not matched to a gene: 26. Germline V gene data show CDR1 as MNHEY and CDR2 as SMNVEV (reference sequence). The CDR3 nucleotides are TGTGCCAGCAGTGGACTAGTGGACCGAGGGACTAAAACTAGGGTTTACGAGCAGTACTTC. Its protein is CASSGLVDRGTKTRVYEQYF.

The chain joins TRBV28 to TRBJ1-2, with D uncertain. Germline values: CDR1 MDHEN, CDR2 SYDVKM. V lost 7 bases and J 8 bases, leaving 14 bases between the germline ends. CDR3 length: 12 residues. In DNA, the CDR3 is TGTGCCAGCAATAAAAGGGAGCCCGGCTACACCTTC. This codes for CASNKREPGYTF.

The gene calls are TRBV6-5 and TRBJ2-1, with D maybe TRBD2 (6 bases). This CDR3 comprises 15 residues. Germline V CDR1 and CDR2: MNHEY, SVGAGI. With 5 bases removed from V and 3 bases from J, the gap between germline ends came to 14 bases. CDR3 sequence: CASSPGTPNYNEQFF. DNA for the CDR3: TGTGCCAGCAGTCCCGGGACTCCTAACTACAATGAGCAGTTCTTC.

The V and J genes are TRBV5-1 and TRBJ2-7; no definite D call. The germline V gene encodes CDR1 SGHRS and CDR2 YFSETQ. This CDR3 is 15 amino acids long. The ends were cut back, 0 bases at V and 5 bases at J, with 15 bases in the middle. The CDR3 bases are TGCGCCAGCAGCTTGGAATCAAACCCGGTCCACGAGCAGTACTTC. This encodes CASSLESNPVHEQYF.

The V call is TRBV7-3, the J call TRBJ2-7, with D perhaps matching TRBD1 (6 bases). Trimming shortened V by 3 bases and J by 4 bases, and 10 bases separated the two germline ends. The CDR3 contains 13 residues. CDR1 is SGHTA, CDR2 FQGTGA, per germline. The CDR3 loop reads CASSFATGYEQYF. The CDR3 region has the DNA TGTGCCAGCAGCTTCGCTACAGGGTACGAGCAGTACTTC.

V is TRBV5-1 and J is TRBJ2-5; D uncertain. TRBJ2-7 matches the DNA end more closely, so the J call is doubtful. Germline V gene data show CDR1 as SGHRS and CDR2 as YFSETQ. This CDR3 contains 14 residues. DNA of the CDR3: TGCGCCAGCAGCTTGGCCCTGGGGACCTACGAGCAGTACTTC. Its protein product is CASSLALGTYEQYF.

The rearrangement joins TRBV7-2 to TRBJ2-7; 9 bases match TRBD1. CDR3 size: 13 residues. Germline V CDR1 and CDR2: SGHTA, FQGNSA. Losses at the gene ends were 5 bases for V and 6 bases for J; bases not matched to a gene: 5. CDR3 nucleotides: TGTGCCAGCAGCCCAACAGGGGGCCTCGAGCAGTACTTC. Translated: CASSPTGGLEQYF.

The chain is built from TRBV15 and TRBJ2-5; 13 positions agree with TRBD2. Germline CDR1 and CDR2: LNHNV and YYDKDF (reference sequence). CDR3 length: 16 amino acids. The trim removed 3 bases at V and 2 bases at J, leaving 3 bases unmatched. Here the CDR3 reads CATSSRLAGGQETQYF. CDR3 bases: TGTGCCACCAGCAGCAGACTAGCGGGGGGTCAAGAGACCCAGTACTTC.

This clone was recorded a few times. Different DNA sequences within this sample yield the same CDR3. This chain's CDR3 is CASSLETAGANVLTF. The CDR3 bases are TGTGCCAGCAGCTTGGAGACAGCTGGGGCCAACGTCCTGACTTTC. The chain recombines TRBV5-8 with TRBJ2-6, with TRBD1 as a possible D gene (5 bases). Trimming pared 0 bases from V and 2 bases from J, leaving 6 bases between. The CDR3 has 15 residues. Germline CDR1 and CDR2: SGHTS and YDEGEE.

The rearrangement links TRBV7-9 to TRBJ1-3; 7 bases are a match to TRBD1. The V gene's germline CDR1 is SEHNR and CDR2 FQNEAQ (reference sequence). The CDR3 consists of 12 residues. V shed 6 bases and J 4 bases; nucleotides not matched to a gene: 0. The CDR3 sequence: CASRGQGNTIYF. The CDR3, as DNA: TGTGCCAGCAGGGGACAGGGAAACACCATATATTTT.

This sequence joins TRBV30 and TRBJ2-1, with a possible D match to TRBD2 (5 bases). This CDR3 region has 12 residues. Germline V gives CDR1 GTSNPN, CDR2 SVGIG (reference sequence). V was clipped by 4 bases and J by 9 bases, with 13 bases between them. CDR3 coding DNA: TGTGCCTGGACCCCAAACGAGGGTGAGCAGTTCTTC. As protein: CAWTPNEGEQFF.

CDR3 nucleotides: TGTGCCAGCAGCTTAGGCGGGACAGTGTCAAACACCATATATTTT. Protein sequence: CASSLGGTVSNTIYF. This chain uses TRBV7-2 with TRBJ1-3, with TRBD1 matching over 7 bases. Germline loops: CDR1 SGHTA, CDR2 FQGNSA. The CDR3 is made up of 15 amino acids. Trimming cost V 1 base and J 6 bases; bases outside gene matches: 6.

The V and J genes are TRBV28 and TRBJ2-2; 12 bases fit TRBD2. From germline, CDR1 is MDHEN and CDR2 SYDVKM. This CDR3 is 15 amino acids long. Trimming removed 6 bases from V and 5 bases from J; junction bases left unmatched: 4. CDR3 in amino acids: CASRLAGGRTGELFF. In nucleotides, the CDR3 is TGTGCCAGCAGACTAGCGGGGGGACGGACCGGGGAGCTGTTTTTT.

The chain recombines TRBV9 with TRBJ2-1, with 12 nucleotides matching TRBD2. From germline, CDR1 is SGDLS and CDR2 YYNGEE. V gave up 0 bases and J gave up 2 bases; unmatched junction bases: 12. CDR3 length: 20 residues. The CDR3, as DNA: TGTGCCAGCAGCGTAGGCCTAGCGGGGGGGCCCGTCAATGCCTACAATGAGCAGTTCTTC. Translated, it gives CASSVGLAGGPVNAYNEQFF.

In regard to this clone: At one of its ends the junction is not consistent with the germline gene, which may arise from a read error. This chain connects TRBV2 to TRBJ1-2; 8 bases agree with TRBD1. The germline V gene has CDR1 SNHLY and CDR2 FYNNEI. This CDR3 has 13 amino acids. CDR3 sequence: CASSETVAGGPPF. The CDR3 nucleotides are TGTGCCAGCAGTGAGACAGTAGCAGGGGGCCCCCCCTTC.

V gene TRBV28 combines with J gene TRBJ2-4; TRBD2 agrees at 15 bases. The CDR3 contains 18 residues. The V gene's germline CDR1 is MDHEN and CDR2 SYDVKM. The junction had 7 bases not matched to a gene; V was cut back by 6 bases and J by 1 base. The chain's CDR3 is CASSPGLAGGLAKNIQYF. The CDR3 DNA reads TGTGCCAGCAGCCCAGGACTAGCGGGAGGGTTGGCCAAAAACATTCAGTACTTC.

This chain links TRBV27 with TRBJ2-1; TRBD2 aligns across 14 bases. V lost 6 bases and J lost 4; bases outside the gene matches: 5. This CDR3 spans 16 amino acids. Per the germline V gene, CDR1 is MNHEY and CDR2 is SMNVEV (reference sequence). The CDR3 sequence: CASSGTSGSFYNEQFF. The CDR3 bases are TGTGCCAGCAGCGGGACTAGCGGGAGTTTTTACAATGAGCAGTTCTTC.

The chain combines TRBV5-1 with TRBJ1-1; tentatively, D is TRBD1 (6 bases). Looked up from germline, CDR1 is SGHRS and CDR2 is YFSETQ. V was cut by 4 bases and J by 7 bases, with 17 bases left in between. The CDR3 runs 14 residues. The CDR3 coding sequence is TGCGCCAGCAGCCGCCTGACAGGCACCTATGAAGCTTTCTTT. Translated, it gives CASSRLTGTYEAFF.

The gene calls are TRBV7-2 and TRBJ1-1, with TRBD1 as a possible D gene (5 bases). Trimming took off 1 base at V and 11 bases at J, with 20 bases between the two ends. Germline-derived CDR1 and CDR2 are SGHTA and FQGNSA. CDR3 length equals 15 residues. CDR3 bases: TGTGCCAGCAGCTTAGTATCTTCAGGGTCTTTTGTTGCTTTCTTT. Translation: CASSLVSSGSFVAFF.

This rearrangement joins TRBV18 to TRBJ2-7, with D perhaps matching TRBD1 or TRBD2 (5 bases each). The CDR3 spans 13 residues. Germline loops: CDR1 KGHSH, CDR2 LQKENI. Deletions cut 3 bases from V and 2 bases from J, with 8 bases between. The CDR3 protein is CASSPGVAYEQYF. Written as DNA, the CDR3 is TGTGCCAGCTCACCGGGGGTCGCCTACGAGCAGTACTTC.